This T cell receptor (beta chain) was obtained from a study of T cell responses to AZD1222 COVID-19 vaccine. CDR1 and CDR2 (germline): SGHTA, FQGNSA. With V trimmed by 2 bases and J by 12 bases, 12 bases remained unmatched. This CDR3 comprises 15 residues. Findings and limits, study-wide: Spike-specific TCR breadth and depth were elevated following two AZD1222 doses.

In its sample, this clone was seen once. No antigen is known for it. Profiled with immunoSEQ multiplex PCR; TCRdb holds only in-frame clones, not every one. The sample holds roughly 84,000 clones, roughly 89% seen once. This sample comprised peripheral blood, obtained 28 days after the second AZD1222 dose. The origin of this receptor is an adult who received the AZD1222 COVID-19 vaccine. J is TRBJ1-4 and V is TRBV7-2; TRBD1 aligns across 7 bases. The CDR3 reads CASSLRRGHREQLFF. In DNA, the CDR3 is TGTGCCAGCAGCTTACGGAGGGGGCACAGGGAACAACTGTTTTTT.